This T cell receptor beta chain was captured by sequencing in a study of T cells in Graves' hyperthyroidism and ophthalmopathy. About the research overall: Before treatment of any kind, peripheral blood was taken at initial diagnosis.

Germline-derived CDR1 and CDR2 are ENHRY and SYGVKD. The CDR3 is 16 residues long. Trimming shortened V by 0 bases and J by 0 bases, and 9 bases separated the two germline ends. The study based diagnoses on clinical symptoms, serum thyroxine and TRAb, thyroid ultrasound and orbital computed tomography. Many counts were recorded for this clonotype. The antigen is not known. Points from the study as a whole: Expanded thyroid clonotypes (above 0.001) were mostly also found in blood.

Amplification yielded TCR beta CDR3 regions, with RNA transcripts as the source. With the HTBI primer set, the TCR CDR3 went through a first round of RT-PCR. TCRdb used MiXCR to reprocess the multiplex PCR reads, holding one entry per CDR3 protein. The sample has fewer than 250,000 distinct CDR3 sequences, about a sixth seen once. The sequence derives from a woman under 30 with Graves' ophthalmopathy. This chain links TRBV10-3 with TRBJ1-5; perhaps TRBD1 as D (5 bases). The source material was blood. The CDR3 spells CAISESGLYSNQPQHF. In nucleotides, the CDR3 is TGTGCCATCAGTGAGTCGGGGCTGTATAGCAATCAGCCCCAGCATTTT.